The 24 T cell receptor beta chains reported below all come from one sample, sequenced in a study of vaccination and CD4 T cells after COVID-19. The Oncomine TCR Beta short-read assay sequenced DNA from cultured CD4+ T cells. TCRdb independently ran MiXCR on the PCR reads; one entry per CDR3 protein. The data show around 13,000 distinct CDR3 sequences, 35% seen once. What these receptors recognize is not known. Treatment denoted: approximately nine-day PBMC culture with coronavirus spike peptide pools or control peptides (ViraFEST assay). The specimen sequenced was CD4+ T cells from blood, cultured in vitro. The origin of the receptors is a human donor who had recovered from COVID-19.

The gene calls are TRBV20-1 and TRBJ2-7, with D tentatively TRBD2 (5 bases). Germline loops: CDR1 DFQATT, CDR2 SNEGSKA (reference sequence). The CDR3 contains 11 residues. Trimming took 4 bases from V and 4 from J, leaving 8 bases between them. Written as DNA, the CDR3 is TGCAGTGCTACCGGGAATTACGAGCAGTACTTC. It encodes CSATGNYEQYF.

This clonotype was observed once. The gene calls are TRBV7-2 and TRBJ1-5; D not resolved. V was trimmed by 3 bases and J by 0 bases, leaving 15 bases between them. Germline V gene sequence: CDR1 SGHTA, CDR2 FQGNSA. The CDR3 is 17 residues long. The CDR3 reads CASSFASGGYSNQPQHF. The CDR3 DNA reads as TGTGCCAGCAGCTTCGCCTCGGGAGGTTATAGCAATCAGCCCCAGCATTTT.

This clonotype has just a few counts. The chain recombines TRBV6-1 with TRBJ1-5, with 9 bases identical to TRBD1. The junction had 10 bases not matched to a gene; V was cut back by 6 bases and J by 7 bases. Per germline, CDR1 MNHNS and CDR2 SASEGT. The CDR3 spans 15 residues. In DNA, the CDR3 is TGTGCCAGCAGCGGCCGACAGGGGGAGGGACAGCCCCAGCATTTT. Its translation is CASSGRQGEGQPQHF.

The gene calls are TRBV18 and TRBJ1-3; maybe TRBD1 (5 bases). The germline V gene encodes CDR1 KGHSH and CDR2 LQKENI. The CDR3 is 13 amino acids. Between the trimmed V and J ends, which lost 1 base and 8 bases, there was a span of 9 bases. The CDR3 protein is CASSPQGQDTIYF. Written as DNA, the CDR3 is TGTGCCAGCTCACCACAGGGGCAAGACACCATATATTTT.

This clonotype has only a few counts. The chain links TRBV12-3 or TRBV12-4 to TRBJ2-2; D is unresolved. V lost 5 bases and J lost 1, with 5 bases in between. The CDR3 is 13 amino acids. Here the CDR3 DNA reads TGTGCCAGCAGTCCACTGAACACCGGGGAGCTGTTTTTT. Translated, it gives CASSPLNTGELFF.

This chain links TRBV7-9 with TRBJ1-2; D is possibly TRBD1 (6 bases). The CDR3 covers 12 residues. Germline V lookup: CDR1 SEHNR, CDR2 FQNEAQ (reference sequence). V was pared by 3 bases and J by 8 bases, with 10 bases between. The CDR3 protein is CASSLTGRGYTF. The CDR3 nucleotides read TGTGCCAGCAGCTTGACAGGAAGGGGCTACACCTTC.

This sequence joins TRBV4-3 and TRBJ2-2; D gene unclear. CDR3 length: 14 amino acids. Germline V gene sequence: CDR1 LGHNA, CDR2 YSLEER. Trimming cost V 0 bases and J 0 bases, with 2 bases left between them. This CDR3 reads CASSQDPNTGELFF. DNA for the CDR3: TGCGCCAGCAGCCAAGATCCGAACACCGGGGAGCTGTTTTTT.

This clonotype was seen a few times. The chain uses TRBV2 and TRBJ1-2; TRBD1 matches 12 bases. The V and J ends lost 8 bases and 6 bases, in that order; junction bases with no gene match: 4. This CDR3 has 13 residues. Germline lookup yields CDR1 SNHLY and CDR2 FYNNEI. DNA of the CDR3: TGTGCCAGCGGGGGGACAGGGGGCGATGGCTACACCTTC. This gives the protein CASGGTGGDGYTF.

This sequence joins TRBV7-2 and TRBJ2-5; the D gene is possibly TRBD1 (5 bases). Germline CDR1 is SGHTA and CDR2 is FQGNSA. The length of the CDR3 is 13 residues. The V gene lost 3 bases and the J gene lost 3 bases, with 8 bases spanning the gap. CDR3: CASSLGQEETQYF. In DNA form, the CDR3 reads TGTGCCAGCAGCTTGGGGCAAGAAGAGACCCAGTACTTC. Looking up the rest from reference TRBV7-2 and TRBJ2-5 gives the full variable domain: GAGVSQSPSNKVTEKGKDVELRCDPISGHTALYWYRQSLGQGLEFLIYFQGNSAPDKSGLPSDRFSAERTGGSVSTLTIQRTQQEDSAVYLCASSLGQEETQYFGPGTRLLVL.

This clonotype was seen more than once but under ten times. The chain is built from TRBV6-1 and TRBJ2-1, with 8 nucleotides matching TRBD1. Germline V gives CDR1 MNHNS, CDR2 SASEGT. V trimming: 5 bases; J trimming: 8 bases; junction bases outside the gene matches: 5. The CDR3 covers 13 residues. The DNA for the CDR3 is TGTGCCAGCAGTCTCAGGGGGCAGGATGAGCAGTTCTTC. It translates to CASSLRGQDEQFF.

This clonotype was recorded a few times. The rearrangement links TRBV7-2 to TRBJ2-7; 11 bases agree with TRBD2. V lost 5 bases and J lost 3; bases outside the gene matches: 6. Germline V gene lookup returns CDR1 SGHTA and CDR2 FQGNSA. CDR3 size: 15 residues. The CDR3, as DNA: TGTGCCAGCAGCGACACTAGCGGGAGTCGCTACGAGCAGTACTTC. Amino acids: CASSDTSGSRYEQYF.

Only a few counts were recorded for this clonotype. This rearrangement joins TRBV10-1 to TRBJ2-7; D gene unclear. The CDR3 is 14 amino acids. Germline assignment: CDR1 WNHNN and CDR2 SYGVQD (reference sequence). The germline V and J ends were trimmed by 0 bases and 6 bases, with 12 bases remaining between them. The CDR3 DNA is TGCGCCAGCAGTGAGTCGGGAAGTCCCGCCGAGCAGTACTTC. It is translated as CASSESGSPAEQYF.

V is TRBV7-2 and J is TRBJ2-3; D perhaps matches TRBD2 (6 bases). The germline V gene has CDR1 SGHTA and CDR2 FQGNSA. Between the trimmed V and J ends, which lost 3 bases and 10 bases, there was a span of 17 bases. There are 14 residues in the CDR3. The CDR3 bases are TGTGCCAGCAGCTTCGGCGGGACGGCTCACGCGCAGTATTTT. This gives the protein CASSFGGTAHAQYF. The full variable domain, with the rest looked up from reference TRBV7-2 and TRBJ2-3, is GAGVSQSPSNKVTEKGKDVELRCDPISGHTALYWYRQSLGQGLEFLIYFQGNSAPDKSGLPSDRFSAERTGGSVSTLTIQRTQQEDSAVYLCASSFGGTAHAQYFGPGTRLTVL.

V and J are TRBV6-2 or TRBV6-3 and TRBJ2-2, with TRBD1 matching 10 bases. CDR3 length equals 17 residues. The V gene's germline CDR1 is MNHEY and CDR2 SVGEGT. Unmatched junction bases numbered 14, after V lost 6 bases and J lost 7 bases. CDR3 sequence reads: CASRYSPGTGDSGELFF. The CDR3 DNA reads as TGTGCCAGCAGATATTCACCAGGGACAGGGGATAGCGGGGAGCTGTTTTTT.

In this sample, this clonotype turned up a few times. CDR3 sequence reads: CSASGTGEETQYF. As DNA, the CDR3 is TGCAGTGCTTCCGGGACAGGGGAAGAGACCCAGTACTTC. The J gene is TRBJ2-5, the V gene TRBV20-1, with TRBD1 matching over 10 bases. This CDR3 has 13 amino acids. The germline V gene encodes CDR1 DFQATT and CDR2 SNEGSKA (reference sequence). V dropped 5 bases and J dropped 3; count of bases not matched to a gene: 3.

The CDR3 region has the DNA TGTGCCTGGAGAAGGGACAGGGCGCTCTCTGGGGCCAACGTCCTGACTTTC. This sequence encodes CAWRRDRALSGANVLTF. The chain has TRBV30 and TRBJ2-6; 9 positions agree with TRBD1. The CDR3 spans 17 residues. V lost 3 bases to trimming and J lost 0 bases; unmatched junction nucleotides: 6. Germline CDR1 GTSNPN, CDR2 SVGIG (reference sequence).

The table lists this clonotype with a few counts. The chain couples TRBV24-1 to TRBJ1-1, with TRBD1 as a possible D gene (5 bases). The V gene lost 0 bases and the J gene lost 3 bases, with 13 bases spanning the gap. This CDR3 is 16 amino acids long. Germline V gene lookup returns CDR1 KGHDR and CDR2 SFDVKD. This CDR3 is CATSDLSLGPYTEAFF. For the CDR3, the DNA is TGTGCCACCAGTGATTTGTCTTTGGGACCCTACACTGAAGCTTTCTTT.

This clonotype was observed a handful of times. V gene TRBV5-1 combines with J gene TRBJ2-3, with D unclear. The CDR3 covers 13 residues. V was pared by 3 bases and J by 1 base, with 6 bases between. Germline values: CDR1 SGHRS, CDR2 YFSETQ. Here the CDR3 DNA reads TGCGCCAGCAGCTCAACTGGCACAGATACGCAGTATTTT. This encodes CASSSTGTDTQYF.

The chain is built from TRBV11-3 and TRBJ2-6; D is possibly TRBD2 (5 bases). V dropped 4 bases and J dropped 0 bases, with 16 bases sitting between them. The length of the CDR3 is 18 residues. Germline-derived CDR1 and CDR2 are SGHNT and YENEEA. This chain's CDR3 is CASSSGREDRSGANVLTF. The DNA for the CDR3 is TGTGCCAGCAGCTCCGGCCGGGAAGACCGCTCTGGGGCCAACGTCCTGACTTTC.

This clonotype has just a few counts. This chain uses TRBV7-9 with TRBJ1-1; D call uncertain. The CDR3 contains 12 residues. Trimming took 5 bases from V and 4 from J, leaving 8 bases between them. The germline V gene has CDR1 SEHNR and CDR2 FQNEAQ (reference sequence). The chain's CDR3 is CASSALSTEAFF. CDR3 sequence (DNA): TGTGCCAGCAGCGCCCTCAGCACTGAAGCTTTCTTT.

There are a few counts of this clonotype. The CDR3 DNA reads TGCAGTGCTCCCGAGGGTGTAGGGGAAAAACTGTTTTTT. Its translation is CSAPEGVGEKLFF. The rearrangement uses TRBV20-1 and TRBJ1-4; no firm D call. CDR3 length: 13 amino acids. V lost 5 bases, J lost 8 bases, and 15 bases lay in between. Germline assignment: CDR1 DFQATT and CDR2 SNEGSKA (reference sequence).

The V and J genes are TRBV18 and TRBJ2-6, with 11 positions matching TRBD1. V was pared by 3 bases and J by 0 bases, with 1 base of the junction left unmatched. This CDR3 comprises 17 residues. Germline CDR1 reads KGHSH; CDR2 reads LQKENI. The CDR3 spells CASSPGTGGSGANVLTF. CDR3 nucleotides: TGTGCCAGCTCACCGGGGACAGGGGGCTCTGGGGCCAACGTCCTGACTTTC.

The chain joins TRBV10-3 to TRBJ2-7, with D hard to call. Trimming pared 6 bases from V and 3 bases from J, leaving 6 bases between. The germline V gene has CDR1 ENHRY and CDR2 SYGVKD. This CDR3 contains 11 residues. DNA of the CDR3: TGTGCCATCAGCTCAAACTACGAGCAGTACTTC. Its protein product is CAISSNYEQYF.

V is TRBV6-5 and J is TRBJ1-2, with 7 bases that match TRBD1. Germline-derived CDR1 and CDR2 are MNHEY and SVGAGI. V gave up 4 bases and J gave up 2 bases; unmatched junction bases: 7. This CDR3 has 15 residues. CDR3 DNA: TGTGCCAGCAGTTTAGGGACAGACAGAAACTATGGCTACACCTTC. Amino acids: CASSLGTDRNYGYTF.